Following are 4 T cell receptor beta chains from one sample sequenced in a study of cytomegalovirus exposure and HLA in healthy donors. The PCR was carried out with 60 Vbeta primers and 13 Jbeta primers. The repertoire was sequenced with immunoSEQ multiplex PCR; TCRdb's copy has only in-frame clones and lacks some. The sample has about 140,000 clones; roughly 9% are singletons. Input material: PBMCs. All receptors come from a woman in her 40s in good health and CMV-seropositive.

The table lists this clone with a few counts. This chain uses TRBV19 with TRBJ1-5, with D perhaps TRBD1 (5 bases). Between the trimmed V and J ends, which lost 5 bases and 3 bases, there was a span of 11 bases. CDR3 length: 14 residues. Per the germline V gene, CDR1 is LNHDA and CDR2 is SQIVND (reference sequence). The CDR3 region is CASSPQGYNQPQHF. The CDR3 nucleotides read TGTGCCAGTAGTCCCCAGGGATACAATCAGCCCCAGCATTTT.

This clone has more than one count but fewer than ten. V gene TRBV11-3 combines with J gene TRBJ1-1, with D perhaps TRBD1 (5 bases). CDR1 and CDR2 from the germline V gene are SGHNT and YENEEA. The CDR3 spans 16 residues. V lost 0 bases, J lost 8 bases, and 19 bases lay in between. CDR3 DNA sequence: TGTGCCAGCAGCTTAGATGGGCGCGGGGGATCAATCGAAGCTTTCTTT. Protein: CASSLDGRGGSIEAFF.

Many counts were recorded for this clone. This chain links TRBV5-6 with TRBJ1-1, with D unclear. This CDR3 is built from 16 residues. Germline CDR1 is SGHDT and CDR2 is YYEEEE. The V gene lost 0 bases and the J gene lost 4 bases, with 16 bases spanning the gap. CDR3 coding DNA: TGTGCCAGCAGCTTGGTATCAGGTGGGTGGATCACTGAAGCTTTCTTT. Its translation: CASSLVSGGWITEAFF.

This rearrangement joins TRBV19 to TRBJ1-2, with D maybe TRBD1 (5 bases). Germline V gene lookup returns CDR1 LNHDA and CDR2 SQIVND (reference sequence). The CDR3 covers 18 residues. Trimming shortened V by 3 bases and J by 8 bases, and 28 bases separated the two germline ends. The CDR3 spells CASSIPLGRTSAREGYTF. The CDR3 DNA sequence: TGTGCCAGTAGTATCCCCCTGGGACGAACTTCGGCCCGGGAGGGCTACACCTTC.